The source of this T cell receptor beta chain is a study of shared clonotypes between healthy human individuals. Sequencing used immunoSEQ multiplex PCR; TCRdb keeps in-frame clones, though not all of them. The sample lists fewer than 1.4 million clones, approximately 78% occurring once. This TCR came from a man between 18 and 29 years old in good health. Some clones in this sample may be carry-over from other donors' samples. The sequenced sample consisted of memory CD4+ T cells from PBMCs. The subset here: CD45RA-negative fraction.

The CDR3 nucleotides read TGCGCCAGCAGCGGGGTCAGAGATACGCAGTATTTT. Protein: CASSGVRDTQYF. The chain couples TRBV5-1 to TRBJ2-3; no clear D gene. The CDR3 spans 12 residues. V lost 4 bases and J lost 5, with 8 bases in between. Germline V gives CDR1 SGHRS, CDR2 YFSETQ.